This T cell receptor beta chain was profiled in a study of T cells in Graves' hyperthyroidism and ophthalmopathy. Study-level findings and limits: Blood shared most expanded thyroid clonotypes above 0.001.

V lost 2 bases and J 0 bases, leaving 8 bases between the germline ends. The germline gives CDR1 LNHNV, CDR2 YYDKDF (reference sequence). The CDR3 has 15 residues. This clonotype was seen only a few times. What it recognizes is unknown. RNA transcripts were the template for amplifying TCR beta CDR3 regions. HTBI primers were the set used in a first-round RT-PCR of the TCR CDR3. MiXCR, applied by TCRdb to the multiplex PCR reads, yields one record per CDR3 protein. The sample yields more than 300,000 distinct CDR3 sequences, approximately 18% seen once. This chain joins TRBV15 and TRBJ1-5; possibly TRBD1 for D (6 bases). The sample comprised blood. The sequence was obtained from a woman aged 25 to 39 with Graves' hyperthyroidism that later progressed to Graves' ophthalmopathy. CDR3 protein: CATSRNRDSNQPQHF. The CDR3 nucleotides read TGTGCCACCAGCAGAAACAGGGATAGCAATCAGCCCCAGCATTTT. Combining the CDR3 with reference TRBV15 and TRBJ1-5 gives the whole variable domain DAMVIQNPRYQVTQFGKPVTLSCSQTLNHNVMYWYQQKSSQAPKLLFHYYDKDFNNEADTPDNFQSRRPNTSFCFLDIRSPGLGDTAMYLCATSRNRDSNQPQHFGDGTRLSIL.